The present TCR beta chain was sequenced within a study of shared clonotypes between healthy human individuals. Trimming shortened V by 3 bases and J by 2 bases, and 13 bases separated the two germline ends. The CDR3 covers 16 residues. Germline CDR1 and CDR2: MDHEN and SYDVKM. Some clones are missing from TCRdb's copy, which holds only in-frame ones; the method was immunoSEQ multiplex PCR. The sample has millions of clones, 85% to 95% seen once. The V and J genes are TRBV28 and TRBJ2-2, with D hard to call. This sequence originates from a man younger than 30 in good health. The specimen was naive CD4+ T cells sorted from blood. Specified subset: CD45RA+ positively selected. The chain's CDR3 is CASSFPPAGNTGELFF. The CDR3 region has the DNA TGTGCCAGCAGTTTCCCCCCGGCAGGTAACACCGGGGAGCTGTTTTTT.